These 24 T cell receptor beta chains share one sample of origin, sequenced in a study of blood T cell repertoires in COVID-19. Produced via immunoSEQ multiplex PCR; TCRdb's table is partial and in-frame only. The repertoire holds hundreds of thousands of clones, around 90% seen once, with around 2.2% in the top ten. What was sequenced was peripheral blood. These receptor sequences come from a woman in her 50s who had recovered from COVID-19.

This chain connects TRBV2 to TRBJ1-5; D possibly corresponds to TRBD1 (6 bases). CDR1 SNHLY and CDR2 FYNNEI come from the germline V gene. The length of the CDR3 is 16 residues. Trimming pared 5 bases from V and 0 bases from J, leaving 14 bases between. CDR3 amino acids: CASSLSGTYSNQPQHF. The CDR3 DNA is TGTGCCAGCAGTCTATCCGGGACATATAGCAATCAGCCCCAGCATTTT.

The chain has TRBV7-9 and TRBJ2-2; TRBD1 matches at 10 bases. Germline loops: CDR1 SEHNR, CDR2 FQNEAQ (reference sequence). The V segment lost 6 bases and the J segment 5 bases; nucleotides outside the gene matches: 9. This CDR3 has 16 amino acids. As DNA, the CDR3 is TGTGCCAGCAGGCCCCCCGGGACAGGGGAAACCGGGGAGCTGTTTTTT. Translated, it gives CASRPPGTGETGELFF.

The gene calls are TRBV24-1 and TRBJ1-5, with 9 bases fitting TRBD1. This CDR3 has 16 residues. Germline loops: CDR1 KGHDR, CDR2 SFDVKD. V gave up 3 bases and J gave up 4 bases; unmatched junction bases: 6. The chain's CDR3 is CATSDVRTGDNQPQHF. Written as DNA, the CDR3 is TGTGCCACCAGTGATGTCCGGACAGGGGATAATCAGCCCCAGCATTTT.

The gene calls are TRBV18 and TRBJ2-4, with 10 bases that match TRBD1. Germline lookup yields CDR1 KGHSH and CDR2 LQKENI. V was clipped by 6 bases and J by 1 base; unmatched bases: 3. This CDR3 is built from 15 residues. The CDR3 loop reads CASSGTGVAKNIQYF. In DNA, the CDR3 is TGTGCCAGCTCCGGGACAGGGGTTGCCAAAAACATTCAGTACTTC.

This clone has a count of ten or more. V usage is TRBV7-2 and J usage is TRBJ2-1; D is possibly TRBD1 (6 bases). The germline V and J ends were trimmed by 3 bases and 2 bases, with 11 bases remaining between them. CDR3 length: 15 amino acids. In germline, CDR1 is SGHTA, CDR2 FQGNSA. The CDR3 loop is CASSFRGNAYNEQFF. CDR3 coding DNA: TGTGCCAGCAGCTTCAGGGGCAACGCCTACAATGAGCAGTTCTTC.

The V gene is TRBV6-5, the J gene TRBJ1-2, with TRBD1 matching 11 bases. CDR1 and CDR2 from the germline V gene are MNHEY and SVGAGI. Losses at the gene ends were 4 bases for V and 9 bases for J; bases not matched to a gene: 10. This CDR3 has 15 amino acids. The CDR3 nucleotides are TGTGCCAGCAGTTCACCCGGGACAGGGGGAAGTAGCTACACCTTC. It codes for CASSSPGTGGSSYTF.

The J gene is TRBJ2-7, the V gene TRBV27, with 13 bases identical to TRBD2. The CDR3 is 17 amino acids. The V gene end was trimmed by 5 bases and the J gene end by 4 bases; junction bases not matched to a gene: 11. From germline, CDR1 is MNHEY and CDR2 SMNVEV (reference sequence). Here the CDR3 DNA reads TGTGCCAGCAGTGCCAGTGTACTAGCGGGAGGGGTGTACGAGCAGTACTTC. It encodes CASSASVLAGGVYEQYF.

The V call is TRBV15, the J call TRBJ1-1, with a weak D call TRBD1 (6 bases). Trimming shortened V by 6 bases and J by 0 bases, and 14 bases separated the two germline ends. The CDR3 covers 15 residues. Germline V CDR1 and CDR2: LNHNV, YYDKDF (reference sequence). The CDR3 reads CATRFLDSLNTEAFF. CDR3 nucleotide sequence: TGTGCCACCAGGTTTCTGGACAGTTTGAACACTGAAGCTTTCTTT.

This chain joins TRBV5-4 and TRBJ1-1, with 10 bases aligning to TRBD1. The V segment lost 2 bases and the J segment 5 bases; nucleotides outside the gene matches: 6. The CDR3 covers 15 residues. CDR1 and CDR2 (germline): SGHNT, YYREEE (reference sequence). DNA of the CDR3: TGTGCCAGCAGCTTCGGGACAGGGGTGATTACTGAAGCTTTCTTT. Its translation: CASSFGTGVITEAFF.

The chain combines TRBV6-2 or TRBV6-3 with TRBJ1-1; D remains unclear. Germline CDR1 and CDR2: MNHEY and SVGEGT. The ends were cut back, 4 bases at V and 3 bases at J, with 15 bases in the middle. CDR3 length: 15 residues. The chain's CDR3 is CASSSQVGRYTEAFF. DNA for the CDR3: TGTGCCAGCAGTTCCCAGGTCGGTCGGTACACTGAAGCTTTCTTT.

The chain uses TRBV30 and TRBJ1-2; TRBD1 aligns across 9 bases. Germline V gives CDR1 GTSNPN, CDR2 SVGIG (reference sequence). V lost 5 bases, J lost 8 bases, and 15 bases stayed unmatched. The CDR3 sequence is 15 residues long. CDR3 sequence reads: CAWSRDRVVRKGYTF. The CDR3 DNA follows: TGTGCCTGGTCTAGGGACAGGGTCGTTCGAAAAGGCTACACCTTC.

V and J are TRBV30 and TRBJ1-5; a possible D gene is TRBD1 (6 bases). Germline V gene sequence: CDR1 GTSNPN, CDR2 SVGIG (reference sequence). Trimming left V 4 bases short and J 6 bases short, with 13 bases between. There are 13 residues in the CDR3. The CDR3 spells CAWNSGVAQPQHF. The CDR3 nucleotides are TGTGCCTGGAACTCAGGGGTTGCTCAGCCCCAGCATTTT.

The count of this clone is one. No conserved phenylalanine or tryptophan ends this CDR3, so it is likely a read error. The DNA is left out, because the CDR3 cannot be placed on it with certainty; the CDR3 is given as TCRdb lists it. The chain is built from TRBV5-1 and TRBJ2-7; the table's D call, TRBD2, was not checked against the DNA. The CDR3 comprises 17 residues, both ends counted. CDR1 is SGHRS and CDR2 is YFSETQ in the germline V gene. The CDR3 loop reads CASSPEGLAGTVPRLTL.

The gene calls are TRBV9 and TRBJ1-2; weak D call: TRBD1 (6 bases). V was trimmed by 6 bases and J by 8 bases, leaving 29 bases between them. CDR1 and CDR2 (germline): SGDLS, YYNGEE. CDR3 length: 17 residues. The CDR3 DNA reads TGTGCCAGCACCCCCCCGGACAGCGTAAAGTACCCCTGGGGCTACACCTTC. Protein sequence: CASTPPDSVKYPWGYTF.

The V and J genes are TRBV6-2 or TRBV6-3 and TRBJ1-5; no clear D gene. The CDR3 contains 15 residues. V lost 5 bases, J lost 0 bases, and 11 bases lay in between. The V gene's germline CDR1 is MNHEY and CDR2 SVGEGT. The CDR3: CASSPGESSNQPQHF. In nucleotides, the CDR3 is TGTGCCAGCAGTCCCGGGGAGAGTAGCAATCAGCCCCAGCATTTT.

This chain uses TRBV24-1 with TRBJ1-5, with D possibly being TRBD1 (6 bases). This CDR3 comprises 13 residues. V was shortened by 4 bases and J by 4 bases, with 7 bases between the two germline ends. Germline V gene data show CDR1 as KGHDR and CDR2 as SFDVKD. The DNA for the CDR3 is TGTGCCACCAGTGAGACAGGTAATCAGCCCCAGCATTTT. This translates into CATSETGNQPQHF.

This clone has only a few counts. At one of its ends the junction is not consistent with the germline gene, which may arise from a read error. The chain carries TRBV6-6 and TRBJ1-3; D is possibly TRBD1 (6 bases). This CDR3 spans 13 amino acids. The germline V gene has CDR1 MNHNY and CDR2 SVGAGI (reference sequence). CDR3 in DNA: TGTGCCAGCAGTCAGGGGTCTGAAAACACCATATATTTT. This gives the protein CASSQGSENTIYF.

The V gene is TRBV7-2, the J gene TRBJ2-2; D possibly corresponds to TRBD1 (5 bases). There are 17 residues in the CDR3. Germline V gene data show CDR1 as SGHTA and CDR2 as FQGNSA. V dropped 1 base and J dropped 4 bases, with 16 bases sitting between them. CDR3 residues: CASSLGGARWGTGELFF. In DNA, the CDR3 is TGTGCCAGCAGCTTAGGTGGGGCCCGATGGGGCACCGGGGAGCTGTTTTTT.

The rearrangement joins TRBV30 to TRBJ1-2, with 7 bases identical to TRBD1. J lost 1 base, V lost 5 bases, and 7 bases had no gene match. Looked up from germline, CDR1 is GTSNPN and CDR2 is SVGIG (reference sequence). CDR3 length equals 14 residues. DNA for the CDR3: TGTGCCTGGGAGAGACAGGGAGGTAACTATGGCTACACCTTC. This gives the protein CAWERQGGNYGYTF.

V is TRBV5-1 and J is TRBJ2-5, with D tentatively TRBD1 (5 bases). CDR1 SGHRS and CDR2 YFSETQ come from the germline V gene. Trimming removed 3 bases at V and 1 base at J, with 13 bases between. CDR3 length equals 15 residues. The CDR3 region has the DNA TGCGCCAGCAGCTACTTTGGGCAGGGCCAAGAGACCCAGTACTTC. This sequence encodes CASSYFGQGQETQYF.

The chain has TRBV28 and TRBJ2-7; the D is unclear. The CDR3 extends over 12 amino acids. CDR1 and CDR2 from the germline V gene are MDHEN and SYDVKM. Trimming removed 10 bases from V and 0 bases from J, with 10 bases in between. Written as DNA, the CDR3 is TGTGCCACCTCATACGGCTCCTACGAGCAGTACTTC. It yields the protein CATSYGSYEQYF.

The CDR3: CASSENSDRVRHSPLHF. As DNA, the CDR3 is TGTGCCAGCAGTGAGAACTCCGACAGGGTAAGGCATTCACCCCTCCACTTT. The chain joins TRBV6-4 to TRBJ1-6; 7 bases map to TRBD1. CDR3 length equals 17 residues. CDR1 and CDR2 (germline): MRHNA, SNTAGT. J gave up 8 bases and V 3 bases, and 13 bases lay outside the gene matches.

The V call is TRBV2, the J call TRBJ1-2; 7 nucleotides agree with TRBD1. Looked up from germline, CDR1 is SNHLY and CDR2 is FYNNEI. Trimming at V came to 6 bases and at J to 5 bases, leaving 9 bases not matched to a gene. The CDR3 has 14 amino acids. The CDR3: CASSAQGGAYGYTF. CDR3 bases: TGTGCCAGCAGCGCCCAGGGGGGAGCATATGGCTACACCTTC.

V usage is TRBV6-5 and J usage is TRBJ1-1, with TRBD1 matching 7 bases. V was pared by 4 bases and J by 7 bases, with 6 bases of the junction left unmatched. CDR1 MNHEY and CDR2 SVGAGI come from the germline V gene. The CDR3 extends over 13 amino acids. This CDR3 is CASSSDRVDEAFF. CDR3 nucleotide sequence: TGTGCCAGCAGTTCTGACAGGGTGGATGAAGCTTTCTTT.